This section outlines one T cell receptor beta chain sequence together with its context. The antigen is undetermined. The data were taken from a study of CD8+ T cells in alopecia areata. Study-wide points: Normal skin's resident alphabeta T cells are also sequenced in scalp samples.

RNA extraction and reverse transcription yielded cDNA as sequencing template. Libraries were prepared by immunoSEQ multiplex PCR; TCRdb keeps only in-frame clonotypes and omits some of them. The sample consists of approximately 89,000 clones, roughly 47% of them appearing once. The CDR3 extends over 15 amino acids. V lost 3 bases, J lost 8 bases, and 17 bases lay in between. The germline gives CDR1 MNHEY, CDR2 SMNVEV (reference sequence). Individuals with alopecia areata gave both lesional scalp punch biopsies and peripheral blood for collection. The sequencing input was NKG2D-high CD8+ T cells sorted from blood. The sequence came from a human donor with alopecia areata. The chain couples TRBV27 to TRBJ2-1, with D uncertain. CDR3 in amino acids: CASSFPDRVLDEQFF. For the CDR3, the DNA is TGTGCCAGCAGTTTTCCGGACCGGGTCCTCGATGAGCAGTTCTTC.